A selection of T cell receptor beta chains follows, all from one sample in a study of cytomegalovirus exposure and HLA in healthy donors. Some clones are missing from TCRdb's copy, which holds only in-frame ones; the method was immunoSEQ multiplex PCR. The data hold about 120,000 clones, with more than 75% observed a single time. Sample: PBMCs. The receptors were gathered from a female donor in good health and CMV-seronegative. CDR3s include the opening cysteine and the closing phenylalanine or tryptophan. The order of the fields is V gene, J gene, D gene, clone size, CDR3 protein, CDR3 DNA. D genes are given only for firm matches. Clone size is given for some rows only: seen once, a few or many times, or a class if the clone is expanded.

V: TRBV2; J: TRBJ2-1; D: TRBD2; size: few; CDR3: CASSETLTSFSPSGNEQFF; DNA: TGTGCCAGCAGTGAAACTCTGACTAGCTTCTCCCCCTCGGGGAATGAGCAGTTCTTC
V: TRBV4-2; J: TRBJ2-1; D: .; size: .; CDR3: CASSQEVRAAPPRDEQFF; DNA: TGTGCCAGCAGCCAAGAAGTGAGAGCGGCGCCCCCTCGCGATGAGCAGTTCTTC
V: TRBV19; J: TRBJ2-2; D: TRBD1; size: .; CDR3: CASSGRQGEYGELFF; DNA: TGTGCCAGTAGCGGTCGACAGGGCGAATACGGGGAGCTGTTTTTT
V: TRBV5-1; J: TRBJ2-3; D: TRBD2; size: .; CDR3: CASSFVAGAGTDTQYF; DNA: TGCGCCAGCAGCTTCGTAGCGGGAGCCGGCACAGATACGCAGTATTTT
V: TRBV27; J: TRBJ1-2; D: .; size: .; CDR3: CASRPSPGSIYGYTF; DNA: TGTGCCAGCAGGCCTTCCCCGGGGAGTATCTATGGCTACACCTTC
V: TRBV4-3; J: TRBJ2-7; D: .; size: once; CDR3: CASSQYRDISYEQYF; DNA: TGCGCCAGCAGCCAGTACCGGGACATCTCCTACGAGCAGTACTTC
V: TRBV6-6; J: TRBJ1-2; D: TRBD1; size: .; CDR3: CASRRTGGSYGYTF; DNA: TGTGCCAGCAGACGGACAGGGGGCTCCTATGGCTACACCTTC
V: TRBV28; J: TRBJ1-5; D: .; size: .; CDR3: CASSSPNQPQHF; DNA: TGTGCCAGCAGCTCTCCCAATCAGCCCCAGCATTTT
V: TRBV7-6; J: TRBJ1-4; D: .; size: .; CDR3: CASSPNEDKLFF; DNA: TGTGCCAGCAGCCCTAATGAAGATAAACTGTTTTTT
V: TRBV5-4; J: TRBJ2-3; D: .; size: few; CDR3: CASSGQRGTDTQYF; DNA: TGTGCCAGCAGCGGCCAGCGGGGCACAGATACGCAGTATTTT
V: TRBV9; J: TRBJ1-1; D: .; size: .; CDR3: CASSVSGENTEAFF; DNA: TGTGCCAGCAGCGTTTCAGGGGAGAACACTGAAGCTTTCTTT
V: TRBV6-6; J: TRBJ1-1; D: .; size: .; CDR3: CASSPTGTEAFF; DNA: TGTGCCAGCAGTCCCACGGGGACTGAAGCTTTCTTT
V: TRBV19; J: TRBJ1-5; D: TRBD1; size: .; CDR3: CASSIHRGGNQPQHF; DNA: TGTGCCAGTAGTATACACAGGGGAGGCAATCAGCCCCAGCATTTT
V: TRBV9; J: TRBJ2-1; D: TRBD2; size: .; CDR3: CASSVEGGRGEQFF; DNA: TGTGCCAGCAGCGTAGAGGGCGGGAGGGGTGAGCAGTTCTTC
V: TRBV7-3; J: TRBJ2-1; D: .; size: .; CDR3: CASSLNRHNNEQFF; DNA: TGTGCCAGCAGCTTAAACAGGCATAACAATGAGCAGTTCTTC
V: TRBV4-2; J: TRBJ1-4; D: TRBD1; size: .; CDR3: CASSQTGELYEKLFF; DNA: TGTGCCAGCAGCCAAACAGGGGAGCTCTATGAAAAACTGTTTTTT